The 32 T cell receptor beta chains below come from one sample, sequenced in a study of post-analysis software for immune sequencing data. Built from TCR beta cDNA, the libraries had unique molecular identifiers in them. TCRdb re-called the PCR reads through MiXCR, storing one row per CDR3 protein. Altogether about 820,000 distinct CDR3 sequences are present, roughly 50% being singletons, with the ten largest covering approximately 4.5%. These receptors have no identified antigens. Study-wide results and caveats: Controls showed lower frequencies than patients for roughly 5 TRBV segments, and TRBV5-6, TRBV5-1 and TRBV20-1 were among these.

Sequencing was performed on blood. The receptors stem from a girl aged 10 to 17 with multiple sclerosis.

The rearrangement joins TRBV7-9 to TRBJ2-7; D perhaps matches TRBD2 (5 bases). The ends were cut back, 11 bases at V and 1 base at J, with 18 bases in the middle. Germline V gene lookup returns CDR1 SEHNR and CDR2 FQNEAQ (reference sequence). This CDR3 has 14 residues. DNA of the CDR3: TGTGCCGCGTCCCGGGCGGGTGTTTCCTACGAGCAGTACTTC. Translated, it gives CAASRAGVSYEQYF.

The V call is TRBV20-1, the J call TRBJ1-2; no firm D call. The germline V gene encodes CDR1 DFQATT and CDR2 SNEGSKA (reference sequence). Between the trimmed V and J ends, which lost 0 bases and 7 bases, there was a span of 9 bases. The CDR3 length is 12 residues. The CDR3 loop reads CSARDLPLGYTF. CDR3 coding DNA: TGCAGTGCTAGAGATCTCCCTCTTGGCTACACCTTC.

This clonotype was seen a few times. CDR3 bases: TGTGCCACCAGCACCCGAAACCAAGAGACCCAGTACTTC. This codes for CATSTRNQETQYF. The J gene is TRBJ2-5, the V gene TRBV15; D remains ambiguous. Germline CDR1 is LNHNV and CDR2 is YYDKDF (reference sequence). There are 13 residues in the CDR3. V was cut by 4 bases and J by 0 bases, with 6 bases left in between.

The V and J genes are TRBV7-2 and TRBJ2-7, with D possibly being TRBD1 (6 bases). The CDR3 length is 12 residues. Germline CDR1 is SGHTA and CDR2 is FQGNSA. V was pared by 3 bases and J by 7 bases, with 10 bases between. CDR3 sequence reads: CASSLGDREQYF. CDR3 nucleotide sequence: TGTGCCAGCAGCTTGGGTGACAGGGAGCAGTACTTC.

V gene TRBV12-3 or TRBV12-4 combines with J gene TRBJ1-2; a weak D match, TRBD1 (5 bases). V dropped 6 bases and J dropped 4 bases, with 27 bases sitting between them. The CDR3 runs 18 residues. The CDR3 spells CASRITGGRGPGGYGYTF. The DNA for the CDR3 is TGTGCCAGCAGAATTACCGGTGGGAGGGGACCGGGAGGCTATGGCTACACCTTC.

The J gene is TRBJ2-7, the V gene TRBV20-1; 9 nucleotides agree with TRBD1. The DNA end favors TRBJ2-5, so the J call may be wrong. The CDR3 totals 15 residues. CDR1 is DFQATT and CDR2 is SNEGSKA in the germline V gene (reference sequence). DNA for the CDR3: TGCAGTGCTATCTCCGGACAGGGGCGATTTGAGACCCAGTACTTC. Residues: CSAISGQGRFETQYF.

This clonotype has only a few counts. The rearrangement uses TRBV20-1 and TRBJ2-3, with unresolved D. The CDR3 consists of 12 residues. Germline V gene sequence: CDR1 DFQATT, CDR2 SNEGSKA (reference sequence). The CDR3 loop reads CSVGRAGDTQYF. The CDR3 coding sequence is TGCAGCGTTGGTCGGGCCGGAGATACGCAGTATTTT.

The chain links TRBV29-1 to TRBJ2-2; 7 bases agree with TRBD1. The CDR3 is 14 amino acids. Germline CDR1 is SQVTM and CDR2 is ANQGSEA. V lost 6 bases and J lost 5; bases outside the gene matches: 9. The CDR3 sequence is CSVRRDRKTGELFF. In nucleotides, the CDR3 is TGCAGCGTCCGCCGGGACAGAAAGACCGGGGAGCTGTTTTTT.

This chain links TRBV3-1 with TRBJ2-3, with 13 positions matching TRBD2. J was trimmed by 4 bases and V by 6 bases; bases with no gene match: 10. Per the germline V gene, CDR1 is LGHDT and CDR2 is YNNKEL (reference sequence). The CDR3 is 17 amino acids. The CDR3 protein is CASRDGLAGELADTQYF. In nucleotides, the CDR3 is TGTGCCAGCAGAGACGGACTAGCGGGAGAATTGGCAGATACGCAGTATTTT.

CDR3 bases: TGTGCCAGCAGCGTCCGACAGGGGATAGGCTACACCTTC. Encoded protein: CASSVRQGIGYTF. The V and J genes are TRBV14 and TRBJ1-2; 8 bases match TRBD1. Trimming removed 5 bases from V and 8 bases from J; junction bases left unmatched: 7. The CDR3 has 13 residues. Per the germline V gene, CDR1 is SGHDN and CDR2 is FVKESK. The full variable domain, with the rest looked up from reference TRBV14 and TRBJ1-2, is EAGVTQFPSHSVIEKGQTVTLRCDPISGHDNLYWYRRVMGKEIKFLLHFVKESKQDESGMPNNRFLAERTGGTYSTLKVQPAELEDSGVYFCASSVRQGIGYTFGSGTRLTVV.

In this sample, this clonotype turned up a few times. The rearrangement joins TRBV14 to TRBJ2-5; D possibly matches TRBD1 or TRBD2 (5 bases each). Trimming took 3 bases from V and 9 from J, leaving 20 bases between them. This CDR3 is built from 15 residues. Germline V gene lookup returns CDR1 SGHDN and CDR2 FVKESK. The CDR3 region is CASSQLPGPTKSQYF. As DNA, the CDR3 is TGTGCCAGCAGCCAGCTGCCGGGACCTACTAAATCCCAGTACTTC. Using reference TRBV14 and TRBJ2-5 for the parts outside the CDR3, the full variable domain is EAGVTQFPSHSVIEKGQTVTLRCDPISGHDNLYWYRRVMGKEIKFLLHFVKESKQDESGMPNNRFLAERTGGTYSTLKVQPAELEDSGVYFCASSQLPGPTKSQYFGPGTRLLVL.

The chain combines TRBV5-6 with TRBJ1-1; 8 bases agree with TRBD1. This CDR3 spans 17 amino acids. The V gene end was trimmed by 4 bases and the J gene end by 1 base; junction bases not matched to a gene: 12. CDR1 and CDR2 from the germline V gene are SGHDT and YYEEEE. The CDR3 DNA follows: TGTGCCAGCAGCCTCATTGGACAGGGTATCGCGAACACTGAAGCTTTCTTT. Translated: CASSLIGQGIANTEAFF.

A few counts support this clonotype. This sequence joins TRBV5-8 and TRBJ2-4, with TRBD1 identical over 10 bases. Germline V gene data show CDR1 as SGHTS and CDR2 as YDEGEE. The CDR3 has 15 residues. V lost 5 bases and J lost 8; bases outside the gene matches: 10. The CDR3 here is CASSQTGTGVDIQYF. The DNA for the CDR3 is TGTGCCAGCAGTCAAACCGGGACAGGGGTAGACATTCAGTACTTC.

The chain employs TRBV18 and TRBJ2-4; TRBD2 aligns across 13 bases. The DNA matches TRBJ2-7 better at its end, which makes the J call doubtful. Germline lookup yields CDR1 KGHSH and CDR2 LQKENI. This CDR3 region has 16 residues. CDR3 DNA: TGTGCCAGCTCGCCCAGACTAGCGGGAGGAACCTACGAGCAGTACTTC. It encodes CASSPRLAGGTYEQYF.

This clonotype was seen more than once but under ten times. This chain connects TRBV12-3 or TRBV12-4 to TRBJ1-5; D possibly corresponds to TRBD1 (5 bases). Trimming removed 5 bases at V and 2 bases at J, with 16 bases between. This CDR3 has 16 amino acids. The CDR3 nucleotides are TGTGCCAGCAGTCCGGCCAGGGACGGGGGCAATCAGCCCCAGCATTTT. Amino acids: CASSPARDGGNQPQHF.

The J gene is TRBJ2-1, the V gene TRBV6-5, with D possibly TRBD1 on 6 matching bases. Looked up from germline, CDR1 is MNHEY and CDR2 is SVGAGI. Trimming cost V 0 bases and J 4 bases, with 10 bases left between them. The CDR3 is made up of 15 amino acids. CDR3 residues: CASSYSGAAYNEQFF. Written as DNA, the CDR3 is TGTGCCAGCAGTTACTCGGGGGCAGCATACAATGAGCAGTTCTTC.

The chain couples TRBV5-1 to TRBJ2-1; tentatively, D is TRBD1 (5 bases). The DNA end favors TRBJ2-7, so the J call may be wrong. Germline-derived CDR1 and CDR2 are SGHRS and YFSETQ. The CDR3 covers 17 residues. CDR3 loop: CASRLDLTLSPKGEQYF. The DNA of the CDR3 is TGCGCCAGCCGGCTGGACCTTACACTCTCTCCAAAGGGGGAGCAGTACTTC.

There are a few counts of this clonotype. The chain recombines TRBV11-2 with TRBJ2-7; D may be TRBD2 (6 bases). CDR1 SGHAT and CDR2 FQNNGV come from the germline V gene. CDR3 size: 16 residues. With 1 base removed from V and 1 base from J, the gap between germline ends came to 14 bases. CDR3 loop: CASSLGGTAGSYEQYF. CDR3 DNA: TGTGCCAGCAGCTTAGGCGGGACGGCCGGATCCTACGAGCAGTACTTC.

V is TRBV10-3 and J is TRBJ1-6; D not certain. Per the germline V gene, CDR1 is ENHRY and CDR2 is SYGVKD. Trimming left V 0 bases short and J 11 bases short, with 14 bases between. The CDR3 spans 15 residues. The CDR3 loop reads CAISESKGGITPLHF. The CDR3 bases are TGTGCCATCAGTGAGTCGAAGGGAGGTATCACACCCCTCCACTTT.

The rearrangement joins TRBV10-3 to TRBJ1-1; the D gene is possibly TRBD1 (5 bases). Trimming pared 7 bases from V and 0 bases from J, leaving 9 bases between. Germline values: CDR1 ENHRY, CDR2 SYGVKD. The CDR3 loop spans 13 amino acids. The CDR3 here is CAITGTVNTEAFF. Here the CDR3 DNA reads TGTGCCATCACCGGGACGGTGAACACTGAAGCTTTCTTT.

This chain links TRBV12-3 or TRBV12-4 with TRBJ2-7, with D uncertain. The J call is uncertain, as TRBJ2-5 better fits the DNA end. The CDR3 loop spans 11 amino acids. The CDR3 sequence is CASRHGETQYF. Here the CDR3 DNA reads TGTGCCAGCAGGCACGGGGAGACCCAGTACTTC.

V usage is TRBV25-1 and J usage is TRBJ2-7; TRBD1 aligns across 7 bases. The V gene end was trimmed by 6 bases and the J gene end by 5 bases; junction bases not matched to a gene: 16. The CDR3 has 16 amino acids. CDR1 MGHDK and CDR2 SYGVNS come from the germline V gene. The DNA of the CDR3 is TGTGCCAGCAGCCTCAGGGACAGCAAGTTTCAAGACGAGCAGTACTTC. This encodes CASSLRDSKFQDEQYF.

The J gene is TRBJ2-3, the V gene TRBV6-1; no clear D gene. V shed 2 bases and J shed 5 bases, with 11 bases lying between them. CDR3 length: 14 residues. CDR1 MNHNS and CDR2 SASEGT come from the germline V gene. The CDR3 sequence: CASSEPGRRDTQYF. CDR3 in DNA: TGTGCCAGCAGTGAACCCGGCCGAAGAGATACGCAGTATTTT.

In DNA form, the CDR3 reads TGTGCCAGCAGCGCAGGGGCCACAATGAACACTGAAGCTTTCTTT. Residues: CASSAGATMNTEAFF. The chain carries TRBV9 and TRBJ1-1, with D perhaps matching TRBD1 (6 bases). CDR3 length: 15 amino acids. Per germline, CDR1 SGDLS and CDR2 YYNGEE. The V and J ends lost 3 bases and 0 bases respectively, with 12 bases between them.

This chain links TRBV11-1 with TRBJ2-1, with D uncertain. CDR1 is SGHAT and CDR2 is FQDESV in the germline V gene (reference sequence). V lost 5 bases and J 6 bases, leaving 11 bases between the germline ends. This CDR3 comprises 13 residues. The CDR3 protein is CASSLVVRNEQFF. The CDR3 coding sequence is TGTGCCAGCAGCCTTGTAGTCCGCAATGAGCAGTTCTTC.

The chain links TRBV5-1 to TRBJ2-7, with 11 bases aligning to TRBD2. The junction had 9 bases not matched to a gene; V was cut back by 2 bases and J by 2 bases. This CDR3 has 17 residues. From germline, CDR1 is SGHRS and CDR2 YFSETQ. CDR3 nucleotides: TGCGCCAGCAGCTTAGTACTAGCGGGAGAGCCAGCCTACGAGCAGTACTTC. This encodes CASSLVLAGEPAYEQYF.

V usage is TRBV19 and J usage is TRBJ2-5; 7 bases match TRBD1. The tail of the sequence fits TRBJ2-7 better, so the J call may be wrong. CDR1 is LNHDA, CDR2 SQIVND, per germline (reference sequence). The CDR3 totals 13 residues. CDR3 nucleotide sequence: TGTGCCAGTAAAATGACAGGGAACTACGAGCAGTACTTC. Protein sequence: CASKMTGNYEQYF.

This clonotype was detected once. This rearrangement joins TRBV9 to TRBJ2-7, with 8 bases lining up with TRBD1. Looked up from germline, CDR1 is SGDLS and CDR2 is YYNGEE. Trimming at V came to 0 bases and at J to 0 bases, leaving 5 bases not matched to a gene. There are 16 residues in the CDR3. CDR3 coding DNA: TGTGCCAGCAGCGTAGCTGAGGGACAGGCCTCCTACGAGCAGTACTTC. Its protein is CASSVAEGQASYEQYF.

The chain couples TRBV29-1 to TRBJ2-7; weak D call: TRBD1 (6 bases). The CDR3 covers 13 residues. CDR1 is SQVTM and CDR2 is ANQGSEA in the germline V gene. V shed 4 bases and J shed 0 bases, with 10 bases lying between them. CDR3 in amino acids: CSVAGTRSYEQYF. CDR3 nucleotide sequence: TGCAGCGTTGCCGGGACACGCTCCTACGAGCAGTACTTC.

V usage is TRBV29-1 and J usage is TRBJ2-7; unclear D gene. The length of the CDR3 is 10 residues. Germline V gives CDR1 SQVTM, CDR2 ANQGSEA. The V end was cut by 4 bases, the J end by 7 bases, with 8 bases between. CDR3 DNA: TGCAGCGTTGCTTACCATGAGCAGTACTTC. Amino acids: CSVAYHEQYF.

This chain links TRBV20-1 with TRBJ2-7; no firm D call. The CDR3 covers 14 residues. The germline V and J ends were trimmed by 3 bases and 2 bases, with 14 bases remaining between them. Germline assignment: CDR1 DFQATT and CDR2 SNEGSKA (reference sequence). The DNA for the CDR3 is TGCAGTGCTAGTGCGGTCTACCCGACCTACGAGCAGTACTTC. Translation: CSASAVYPTYEQYF.

Details on this clonotype: At one end, the junction sequence differs from germline, possibly due to a read error. The V gene is TRBV12-3 or TRBV12-4, the J gene TRBJ2-1; D is ambiguous. This CDR3 has 13 amino acids. Here the CDR3 DNA reads TGTGCCAGCAGTTTTGCCCCGAACAATAAGCAGTTCTTC. Its protein is CASSFAPNNKQFF.